Each of the 2 T cell receptor beta chains below was sequenced from the same sample in a study of shared clonotypes between healthy human individuals. TCRdb's copy holds only in-frame clones and misses some; the assay was immunoSEQ multiplex PCR. The data hold 550,000 to 650,000 clones, with 90% to 97% observed a single time. In the naive CD8 group, cells lacked CD45RO and were positively selected for CCR7, so terminally differentiated effector memory CD45RA+ cells were left out. The sequenced material came from naive CD8+ T cells sorted from blood. These receptors came from a woman younger than 45 in good health.

This sequence joins TRBV28 and TRBJ1-2; D might be TRBD1 (5 bases). The germline CDR1 and CDR2 sequences are MDHEN and SYDVKM. Trimming removed 9 bases from V and 4 bases from J, with 21 bases in between. The CDR3 runs to 15 residues. The CDR3: CASGGTSYSRYGYTF. CDR3 nucleotides: TGTGCCAGTGGGGGGACTTCCTACAGTCGCTATGGCTACACCTTC.

J is TRBJ1-1 and V is TRBV5-6; 7 bases align to TRBD1. The CDR3 is 13 residues long. J was trimmed by 6 bases and V by 7 bases; bases with no gene match: 9. The germline V gene encodes CDR1 SGHDT and CDR2 YYEEEE. The chain's CDR3 is CASPLGGQPEAFF. DNA for the CDR3: TGTGCCAGCCCACTAGGGGGCCAGCCTGAAGCTTTCTTT.